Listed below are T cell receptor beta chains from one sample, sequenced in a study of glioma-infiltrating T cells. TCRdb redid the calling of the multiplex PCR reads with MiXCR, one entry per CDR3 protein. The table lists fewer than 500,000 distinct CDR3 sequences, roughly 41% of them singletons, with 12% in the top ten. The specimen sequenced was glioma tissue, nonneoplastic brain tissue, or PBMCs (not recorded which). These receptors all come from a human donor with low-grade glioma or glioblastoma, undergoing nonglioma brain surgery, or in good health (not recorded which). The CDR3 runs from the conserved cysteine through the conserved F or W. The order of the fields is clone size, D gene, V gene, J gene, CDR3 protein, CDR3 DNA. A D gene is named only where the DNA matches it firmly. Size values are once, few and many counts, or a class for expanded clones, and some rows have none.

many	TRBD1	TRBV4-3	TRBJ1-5	CASSQGRQGDQPQHF	TGCGCCAGCAGCCAAGGGAGACAGGGGGATCAGCCCCAGCATTTT
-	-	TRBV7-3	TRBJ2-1	CASSFGGRDTYNEQFF	TGTGCCAGCAGCTTTGGGGGAAGAGATACCTACAATGAGCAGTTCTTC
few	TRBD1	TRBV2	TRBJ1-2	CASSTGGRGYGYTF	TGTGCCAGCAGTACAGGGGGCCGAGGCTATGGCTACACCTTC
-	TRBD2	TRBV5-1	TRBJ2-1	CASSPKPGTTYSYEQFF	TGCGCCAGCAGCCCGAAACCCGGGACTACCTACTCCTATGAGCAGTTCTTC
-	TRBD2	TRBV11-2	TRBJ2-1	CASRAPGTSEFF	TGTGCCAGCAGAGCTCCCGGGACTAGTGAGTTCTTC
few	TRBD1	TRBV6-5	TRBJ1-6	CASSPGQGRPSPLHF	TGTGCCAGCAGCCCCGGACAGGGCCGACCTTCACCCCTCCACTTT
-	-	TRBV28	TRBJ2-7	CASSLELSISTATSYEQYF	TGTGCCAGCAGTTTAGAACTTTCCATCTCGACAGCTACCTCCTACGAGCAGTACTTC
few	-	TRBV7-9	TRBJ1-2	CAGSRGFDGYTF	TGTGCCGGCTCAAGGGGGTTCGATGGCTACACCTTC
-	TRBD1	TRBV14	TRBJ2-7	CASTRETGGFYEQYF	TGTGCCAGCACCCGGGAGACAGGGGGATTCTACGAGCAGTACTTC
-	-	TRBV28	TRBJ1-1	CASSSPWGEDLF	TGTGCCAGCAGTTCCCCCTGGGGTGAGGATCTCTTT
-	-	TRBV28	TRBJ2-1	CASITRAQGYEQFF	TGTGCCAGCATCACTAGGGCGCAAGGCTATGAGCAGTTCTTC
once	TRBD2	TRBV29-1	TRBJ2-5	CSVTRTSFETQYF	TGCAGCGTAACCAGGACTAGCTTCGAGACCCAGTACTTC
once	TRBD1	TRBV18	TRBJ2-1	CASSTGTGLYNEQFF	TGTGCCAGCTCAACCGGGACAGGCCTTTACAATGAGCAGTTCTTC
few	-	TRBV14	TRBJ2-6	CASSQESSGANVLTF	TGTGCCAGCAGCCAAGAGAGCTCTGGGGCCAACGTCCTGACTTTC